This T cell receptor (beta chain) appears in the sequencing data of a study of shared clonotypes between healthy human individuals. Original analysis: ImmunoSEQ yielded junction-only sequences lacking quality scores, so filtering differed. The protocol was immunoSEQ multiplex PCR, while the TCRdb copy is restricted to in-frame clones and leaves out a portion. The DNA gave D and trimming, while V, J and clone size come from that table. The sample includes some 2,000,000 clones, roughly 96% of them seen just once. Comments on this clone: Its antigen is not identified.

Germline trimming cut 2 bases from V and 3 bases from J; bases unmatched to any gene: 6. Per germline, CDR1 MGHDK and CDR2 SYGVNS. The CDR3 loop spans 15 amino acids. Donors comprised healthy HIV-negative adults lacking recent acute infections or vaccinations. General observations from the study: About 4.5% of naive CD4 clonotypes were common to a few donors.

The sequenced sample was naive CD4+ T cells sorted from blood. Subset noted: CD45RA+ positively selected. The clonotype originates from a man between 18 and 29 years old in good health. The V gene is TRBV25-1, the J gene TRBJ2-7, with 8 bases matching TRBD1. The CDR3 sequence is CASSEQGQGDYEQYF. The CDR3 bases are TGTGCCAGCAGTGAACAAGGACAGGGAGACTACGAGCAGTACTTC.